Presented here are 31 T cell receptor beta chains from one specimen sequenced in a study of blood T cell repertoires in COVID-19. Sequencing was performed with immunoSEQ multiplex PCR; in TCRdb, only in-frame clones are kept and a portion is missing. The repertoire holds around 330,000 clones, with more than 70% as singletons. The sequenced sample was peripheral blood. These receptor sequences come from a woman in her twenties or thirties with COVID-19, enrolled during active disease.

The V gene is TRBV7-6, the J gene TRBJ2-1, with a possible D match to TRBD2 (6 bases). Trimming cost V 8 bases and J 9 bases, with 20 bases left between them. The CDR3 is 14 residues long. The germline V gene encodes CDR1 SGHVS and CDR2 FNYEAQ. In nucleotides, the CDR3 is TGTGCCAGCGGAATTAACGACGGGGGTGCTGAGCAGTTCTTC. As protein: CASGINDGGAEQFF. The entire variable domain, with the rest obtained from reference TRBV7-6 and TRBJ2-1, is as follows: GAGVSQSPRYKVTKRGQDVALRCDPISGHVSLYWYRQALGQGPEFLTYFNYEAQQDKSGLPNDRFSAERPEGSISTLTIQRTEQRDSAMYRCASGINDGGAEQFFGPGTRLTVL.

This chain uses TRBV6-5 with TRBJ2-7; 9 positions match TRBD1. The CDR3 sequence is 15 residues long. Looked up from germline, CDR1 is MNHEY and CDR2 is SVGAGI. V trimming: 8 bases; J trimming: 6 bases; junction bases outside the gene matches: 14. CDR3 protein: CASGFGQGSLFEQYV. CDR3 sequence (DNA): TGTGCCAGCGGGTTTGGACAGGGGTCACTCTTCGAGCAGTACGTC.

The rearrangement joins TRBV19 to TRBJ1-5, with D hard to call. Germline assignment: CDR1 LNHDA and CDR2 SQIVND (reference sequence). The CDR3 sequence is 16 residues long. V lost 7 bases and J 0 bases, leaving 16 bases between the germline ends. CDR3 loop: CASTPRPTYSNQPQHF. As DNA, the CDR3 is TGTGCCAGTACCCCGCGGCCGACTTATAGCAATCAGCCCCAGCATTTT. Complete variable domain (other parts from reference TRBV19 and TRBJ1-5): DGGITQSPKYLFRKEGQNVTLSCEQNLNHDAMYWYRQDPGQGLRLIYYSQIVNDFQKGDIAEGYSVSREKKESFPLTVTSAQKNPTAFYLCASTPRPTYSNQPQHFGDGTRLSIL.

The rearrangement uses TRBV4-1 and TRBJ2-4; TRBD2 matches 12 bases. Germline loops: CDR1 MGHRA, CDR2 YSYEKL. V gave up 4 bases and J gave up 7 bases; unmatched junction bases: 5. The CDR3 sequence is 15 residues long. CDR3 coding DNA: TGCGCCAGCAGCCTGGCTAGCGGGGGGGCTAACATTCAGTACTTC. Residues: CASSLASGGANIQYF.

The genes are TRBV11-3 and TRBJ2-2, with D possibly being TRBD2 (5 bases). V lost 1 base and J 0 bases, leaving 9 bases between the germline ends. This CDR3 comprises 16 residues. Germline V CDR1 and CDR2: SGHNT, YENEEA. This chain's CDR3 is CASSLALGANTGELFF. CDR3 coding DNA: TGTGCCAGCAGCTTAGCTTTGGGAGCGAACACCGGGGAGCTGTTTTTT. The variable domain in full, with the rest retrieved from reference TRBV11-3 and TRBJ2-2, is EAGVVQSPRYKIIEKKQPVAFWCNPISGHNTLYWYLQNLGQGPELLIRYENEEAVDDSQLPKDRFSAERLKGVDSTLKIQPAELGDSAVYLCASSLALGANTGELFFGEGSRLTVL.

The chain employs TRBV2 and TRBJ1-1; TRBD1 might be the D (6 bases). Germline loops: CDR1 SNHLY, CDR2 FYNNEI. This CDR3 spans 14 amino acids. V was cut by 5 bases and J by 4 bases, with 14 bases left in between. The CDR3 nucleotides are TGTGCCAGCAGTTTTACTACAGGGATCACTGAAGCTTTCTTT. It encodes CASSFTTGITEAFF.

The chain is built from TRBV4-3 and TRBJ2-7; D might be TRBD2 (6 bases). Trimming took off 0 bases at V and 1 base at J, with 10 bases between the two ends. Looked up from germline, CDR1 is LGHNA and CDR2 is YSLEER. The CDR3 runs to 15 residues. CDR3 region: CASSQEGGVSYEQYF. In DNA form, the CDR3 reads TGCGCCAGCAGCCAAGAAGGAGGGGTGTCCTACGAGCAGTACTTC.

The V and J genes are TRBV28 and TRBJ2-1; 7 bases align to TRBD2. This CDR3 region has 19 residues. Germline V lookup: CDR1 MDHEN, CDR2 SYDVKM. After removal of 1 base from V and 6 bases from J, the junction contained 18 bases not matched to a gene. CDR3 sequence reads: CASSLYKIRGLVVGNEQFF. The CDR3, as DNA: TGTGCCAGCAGTTTATACAAAATCCGCGGACTAGTGGTTGGCAATGAGCAGTTCTTC. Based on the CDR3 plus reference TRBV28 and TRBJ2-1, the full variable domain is DVKVTQSSRYLVKRTGEKVFLECVQDMDHENMFWYRQDPGLGLRLIYFSYDVKMKEKGDIPEGYSVSREKKERFSLILESASTNQTSMYLCASSLYKIRGLVVGNEQFFGPGTRLTVL.

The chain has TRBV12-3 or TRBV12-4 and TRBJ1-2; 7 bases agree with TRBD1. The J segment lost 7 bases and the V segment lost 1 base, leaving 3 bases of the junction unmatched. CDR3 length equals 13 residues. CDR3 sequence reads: CASSLGQGFGYTF. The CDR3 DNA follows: TGTGCCAGCAGTTTAGGACAGGGATTTGGCTACACCTTC.

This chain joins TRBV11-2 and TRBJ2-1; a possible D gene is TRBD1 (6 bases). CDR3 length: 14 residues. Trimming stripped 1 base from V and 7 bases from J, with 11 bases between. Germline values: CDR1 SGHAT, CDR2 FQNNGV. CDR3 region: CASSLGDRWNEQFF. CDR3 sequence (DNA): TGTGCCAGCAGCTTAGGAGACAGGTGGAATGAGCAGTTCTTC.

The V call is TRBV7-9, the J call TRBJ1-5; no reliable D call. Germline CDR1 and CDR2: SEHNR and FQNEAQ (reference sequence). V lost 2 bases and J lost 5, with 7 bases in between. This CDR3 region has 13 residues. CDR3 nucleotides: TGTGCCAGCAGCTTAAATGAGGATCAGCCCCAGCATTTT. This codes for CASSLNEDQPQHF. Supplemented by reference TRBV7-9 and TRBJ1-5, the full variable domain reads DTGVSQNPRHKITKRGQNVTFRCDPISEHNRLYWYRQTLGQGPEFLTYFQNEAQLEKSRLLSDRFSAERPKGSFSTLEIQRTEQGDSAMYLCASSLNEDQPQHFGDGTRLSIL.

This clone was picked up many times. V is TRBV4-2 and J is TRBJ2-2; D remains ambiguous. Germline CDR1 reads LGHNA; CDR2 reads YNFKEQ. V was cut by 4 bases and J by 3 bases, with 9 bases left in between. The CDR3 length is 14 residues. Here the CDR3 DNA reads TGTGCCAGCAGCCCCAATGGAGACACCGGGGAGCTGTTTTTT. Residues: CASSPNGDTGELFF.

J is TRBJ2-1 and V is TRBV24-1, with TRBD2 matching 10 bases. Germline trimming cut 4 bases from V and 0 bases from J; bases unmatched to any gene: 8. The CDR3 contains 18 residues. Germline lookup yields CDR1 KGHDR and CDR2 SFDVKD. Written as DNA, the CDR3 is TGTGCCACCAGTGACCCTAGCGGGGGCCCTAGCTCCTACAATGAGCAGTTCTTC. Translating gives CATSDPSGGPSSYNEQFF.

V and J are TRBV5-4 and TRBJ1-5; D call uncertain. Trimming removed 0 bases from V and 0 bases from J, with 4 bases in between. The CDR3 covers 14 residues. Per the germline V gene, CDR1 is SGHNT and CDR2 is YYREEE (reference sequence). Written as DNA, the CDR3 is TGTGCCAGCAGCTTGGCGGGTAGCAATCAGCCCCAGCATTTT. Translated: CASSLAGSNQPQHF.

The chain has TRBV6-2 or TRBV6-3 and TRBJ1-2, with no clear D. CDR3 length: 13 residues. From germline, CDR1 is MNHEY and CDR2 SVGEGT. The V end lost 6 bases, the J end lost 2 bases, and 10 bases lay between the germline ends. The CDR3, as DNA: TGTGCCAGCAGACCTGACAACAACTATGGCTACACCTTC. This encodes CASRPDNNYGYTF.

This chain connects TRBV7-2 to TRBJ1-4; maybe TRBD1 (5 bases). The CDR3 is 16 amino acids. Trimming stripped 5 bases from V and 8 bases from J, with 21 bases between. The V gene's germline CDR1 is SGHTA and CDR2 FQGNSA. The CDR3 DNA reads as TGTGCCAGCAGCGCTACGCCGGGGGGGGTTGGGGAAAAACTGTTTTTT. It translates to CASSATPGGVGEKLFF.

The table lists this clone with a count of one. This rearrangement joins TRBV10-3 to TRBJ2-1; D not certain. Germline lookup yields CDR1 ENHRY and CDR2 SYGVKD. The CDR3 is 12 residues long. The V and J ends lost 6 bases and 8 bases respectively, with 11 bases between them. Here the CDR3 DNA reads TGTGCCATCAGGAGGCGTCGGGATGAGCAGTTCTTC. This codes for CAIRRRRDEQFF.

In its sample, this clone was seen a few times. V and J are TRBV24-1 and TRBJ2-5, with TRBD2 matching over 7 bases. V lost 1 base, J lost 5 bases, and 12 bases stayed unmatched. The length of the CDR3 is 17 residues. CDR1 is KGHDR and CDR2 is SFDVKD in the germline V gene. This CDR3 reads CATSDFATSPSGETQYF. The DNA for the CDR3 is TGTGCCACCAGTGATTTCGCGACTAGCCCTTCGGGGGAGACCCAGTACTTC.

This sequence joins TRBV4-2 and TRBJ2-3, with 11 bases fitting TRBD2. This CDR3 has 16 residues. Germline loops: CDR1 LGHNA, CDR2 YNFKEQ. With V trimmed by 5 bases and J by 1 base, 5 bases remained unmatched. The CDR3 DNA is TGTGCCAGCAGCGTCAGGACTAGCGGGCGCACAGATACGCAGTATTTT. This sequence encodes CASSVRTSGRTDTQYF.

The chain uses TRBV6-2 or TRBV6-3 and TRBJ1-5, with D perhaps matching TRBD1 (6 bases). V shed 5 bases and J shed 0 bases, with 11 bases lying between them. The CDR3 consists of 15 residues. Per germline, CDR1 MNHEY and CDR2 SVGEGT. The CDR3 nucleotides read TGTGCCAGCAGTATGGACAGATATAGCAATCAGCCCCAGCATTTT. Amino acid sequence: CASSMDRYSNQPQHF.

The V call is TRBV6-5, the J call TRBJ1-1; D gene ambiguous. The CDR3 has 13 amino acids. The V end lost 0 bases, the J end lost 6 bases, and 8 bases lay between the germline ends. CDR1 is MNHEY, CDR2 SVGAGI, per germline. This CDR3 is CASSYSNTAEAFF. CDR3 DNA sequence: TGTGCCAGCAGTTACTCGAATACAGCTGAAGCTTTCTTT.

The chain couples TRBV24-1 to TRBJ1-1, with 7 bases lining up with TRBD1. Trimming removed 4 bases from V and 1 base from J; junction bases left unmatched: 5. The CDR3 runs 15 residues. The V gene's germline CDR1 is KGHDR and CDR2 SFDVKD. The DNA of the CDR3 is TGTGCCACCAGTGAAACCGGGACAGAGAACACTGAAGCTTTCTTT. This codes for CATSETGTENTEAFF.

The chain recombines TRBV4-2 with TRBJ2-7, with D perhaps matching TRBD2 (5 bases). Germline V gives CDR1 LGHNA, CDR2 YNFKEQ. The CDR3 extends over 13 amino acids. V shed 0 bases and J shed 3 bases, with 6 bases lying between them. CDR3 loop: CASSQEGVYEQYF. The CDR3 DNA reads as TGTGCCAGCAGCCAAGAGGGAGTCTACGAGCAGTACTTC.

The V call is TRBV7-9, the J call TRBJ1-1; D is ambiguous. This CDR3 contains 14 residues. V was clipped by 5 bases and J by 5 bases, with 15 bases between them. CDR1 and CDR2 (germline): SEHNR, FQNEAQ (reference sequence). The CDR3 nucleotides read TGTGCCAGCAGCGTCCAAGAAAGGGAGACTGAAGCTTTCTTT. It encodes CASSVQERETEAFF.

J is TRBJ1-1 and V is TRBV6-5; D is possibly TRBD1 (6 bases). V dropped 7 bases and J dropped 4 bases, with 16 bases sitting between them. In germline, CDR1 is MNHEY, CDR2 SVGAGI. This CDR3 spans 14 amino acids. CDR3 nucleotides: TGTGCCAGCATCTCTCCCCTAGGGGGCACTGAAGCTTTCTTT. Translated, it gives CASISPLGGTEAFF.

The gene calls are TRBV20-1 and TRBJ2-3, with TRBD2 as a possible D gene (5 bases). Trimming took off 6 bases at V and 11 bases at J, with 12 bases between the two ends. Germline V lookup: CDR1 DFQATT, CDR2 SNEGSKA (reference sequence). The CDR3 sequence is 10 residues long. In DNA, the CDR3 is TGCAGTGCCTTCGAGCGGTTGCAGTATTTT. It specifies CSAFERLQYF.

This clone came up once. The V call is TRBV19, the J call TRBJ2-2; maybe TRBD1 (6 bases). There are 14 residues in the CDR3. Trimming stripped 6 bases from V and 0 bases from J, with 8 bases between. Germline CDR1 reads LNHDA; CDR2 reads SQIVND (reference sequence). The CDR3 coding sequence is TGTGCCAGTAGGGGACACGCGAACACCGGGGAGCTGTTTTTT. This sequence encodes CASRGHANTGELFF.

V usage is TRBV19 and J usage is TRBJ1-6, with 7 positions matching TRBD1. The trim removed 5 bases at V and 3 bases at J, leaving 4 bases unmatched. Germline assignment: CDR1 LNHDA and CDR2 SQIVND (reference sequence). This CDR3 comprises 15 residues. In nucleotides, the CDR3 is TGTGCCAGTAGTTTGACAGGGATCTATAATTCACCCCTCCACTTT. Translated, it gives CASSLTGIYNSPLHF. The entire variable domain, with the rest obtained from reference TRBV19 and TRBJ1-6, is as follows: DGGITQSPKYLFRKEGQNVTLSCEQNLNHDAMYWYRQDPGQGLRLIYYSQIVNDFQKGDIAEGYSVSREKKESFPLTVTSAQKNPTAFYLCASSLTGIYNSPLHFGNGTRLTVT.

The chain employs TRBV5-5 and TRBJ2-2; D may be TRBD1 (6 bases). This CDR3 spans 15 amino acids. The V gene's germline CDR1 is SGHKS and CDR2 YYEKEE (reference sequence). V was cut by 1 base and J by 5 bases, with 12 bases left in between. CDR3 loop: CASSLFWGLTGELFF. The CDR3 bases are TGTGCCAGCAGCTTGTTCTGGGGGCTGACCGGGGAGCTGTTTTTT.

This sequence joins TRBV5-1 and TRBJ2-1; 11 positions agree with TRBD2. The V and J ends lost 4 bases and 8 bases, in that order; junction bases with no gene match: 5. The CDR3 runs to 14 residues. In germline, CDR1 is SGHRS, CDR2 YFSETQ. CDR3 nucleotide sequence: TGCGCCAGCAGCCCAGGGACTAGCGGCGATGAGCAGTTCTTC. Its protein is CASSPGTSGDEQFF.

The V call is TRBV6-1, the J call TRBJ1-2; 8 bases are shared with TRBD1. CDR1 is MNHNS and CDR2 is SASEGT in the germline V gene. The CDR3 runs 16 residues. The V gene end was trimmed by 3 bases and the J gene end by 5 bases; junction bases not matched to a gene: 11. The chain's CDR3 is CASSEGTGYYFYGYTF. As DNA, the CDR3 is TGTGCCAGCAGTGAGGGGACAGGCTACTATTTTTATGGCTACACCTTC.